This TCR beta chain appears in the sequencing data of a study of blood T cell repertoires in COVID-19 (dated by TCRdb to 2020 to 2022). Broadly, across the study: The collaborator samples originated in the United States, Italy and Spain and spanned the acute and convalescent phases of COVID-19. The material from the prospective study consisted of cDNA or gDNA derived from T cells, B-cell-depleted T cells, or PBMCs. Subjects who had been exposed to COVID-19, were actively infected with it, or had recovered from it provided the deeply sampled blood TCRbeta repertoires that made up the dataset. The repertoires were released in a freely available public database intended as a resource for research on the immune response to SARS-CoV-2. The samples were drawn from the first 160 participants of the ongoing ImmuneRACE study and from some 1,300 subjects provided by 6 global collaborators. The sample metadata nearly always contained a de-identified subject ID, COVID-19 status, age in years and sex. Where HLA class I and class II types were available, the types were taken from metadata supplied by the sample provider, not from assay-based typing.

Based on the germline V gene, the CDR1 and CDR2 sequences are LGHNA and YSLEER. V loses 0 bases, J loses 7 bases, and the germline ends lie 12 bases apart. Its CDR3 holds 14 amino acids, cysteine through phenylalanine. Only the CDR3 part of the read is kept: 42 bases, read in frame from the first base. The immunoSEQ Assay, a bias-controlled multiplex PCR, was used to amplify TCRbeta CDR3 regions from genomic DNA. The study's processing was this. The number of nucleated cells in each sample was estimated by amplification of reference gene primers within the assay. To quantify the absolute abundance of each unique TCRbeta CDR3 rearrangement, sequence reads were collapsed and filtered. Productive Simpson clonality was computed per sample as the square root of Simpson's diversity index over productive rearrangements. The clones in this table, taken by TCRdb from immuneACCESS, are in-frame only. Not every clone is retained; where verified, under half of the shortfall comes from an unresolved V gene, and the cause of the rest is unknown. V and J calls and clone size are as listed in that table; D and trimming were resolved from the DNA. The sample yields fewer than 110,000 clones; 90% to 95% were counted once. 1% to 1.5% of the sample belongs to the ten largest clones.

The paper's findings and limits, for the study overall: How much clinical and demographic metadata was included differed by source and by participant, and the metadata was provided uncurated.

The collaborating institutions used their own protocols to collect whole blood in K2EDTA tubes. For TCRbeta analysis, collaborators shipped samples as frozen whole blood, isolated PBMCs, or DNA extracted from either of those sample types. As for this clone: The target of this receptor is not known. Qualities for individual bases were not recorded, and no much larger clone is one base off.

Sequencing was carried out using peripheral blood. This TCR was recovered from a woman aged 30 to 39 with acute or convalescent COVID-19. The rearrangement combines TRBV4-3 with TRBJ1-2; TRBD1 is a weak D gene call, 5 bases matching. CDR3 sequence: CASSQDVGGAGYTF. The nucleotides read TGCGCCAGCAGCCAAGATGTCGGGGGTGCTGGCTACACCTTC.